Listed below are T cell receptor beta chains from one sample, sequenced in a study of graft-versus-host responses after intestinal transplantation. Produced via immunoSEQ multiplex PCR; TCRdb's table is partial and in-frame only. The table shows about 120,000 clones, with approximately 95% occurring only once. What these receptors recognize is not known. The sample here was unstimulated CD4+ T cells sorted from spleen or lymph node cells, taken before intestinal transplant. All receptors derive from a human donor who received an intestinal transplant. The CDR3 runs from the conserved cysteine through the conserved F or W. The D gene is left open where the match is weak. Size is stated for part of the rows, as once, few or many counts, or as a class when the clone is expanded.

V gene: TRBV12-2; J gene: TRBJ2-3; clone size: once; D gene: -; CDR3 DNA: TGTGCAAGTCGCTTAAGGACGACTAGCGGGAGGGCCGAGGGGACAGATACGCAGTATTTT; CDR3 protein: CASRLRTTSGRAEGTDTQYF
V gene: TRBV6-6; J gene: TRBJ2-1; clone size: -; D gene: -; CDR3 DNA: TGTGCCAGCACCAACCGAGGAGGGGGCTCCTACAATGAGCAGTTCTTC; CDR3 protein: CASTNRGGGSYNEQFF
V gene: TRBV29-1; J gene: TRBJ1-1; clone size: -; D gene: -; CDR3 DNA: TGCAGCGTTGAAAGGACGAAAGGGCGAGCTTTCTTT; CDR3 protein: CSVERTKGRAFF
V gene: TRBV7-9; J gene: TRBJ1-1; clone size: -; D gene: -; CDR3 DNA: TGTGCCAGCAGATACAGCAGTTTGAACACTGAAGCTTTCTTT; CDR3 protein: CASRYSSLNTEAFF
V gene: TRBV6-5; J gene: TRBJ1-2; clone size: -; D gene: -; CDR3 DNA: TGTGCCAGCAGCGTAGACAGGCCAGGCTATGGCTACACCTTC; CDR3 protein: CASSVDRPGYGYTF
V gene: TRBV9; J gene: TRBJ1-3; clone size: -; D gene: -; CDR3 DNA: TGTGCCAGCAAGGAATTATCGGGAAACACCATATATTTT; CDR3 protein: CASKELSGNTIYF
V gene: TRBV29-1; J gene: TRBJ1-2; clone size: -; D gene: TRBD1; CDR3 DNA: TGCAGCGTCTCCGGGACAGGGTCCTCTAACTATGGCTACACCTTC; CDR3 protein: CSVSGTGSSNYGYTF
V gene: TRBV14; J gene: TRBJ1-3; clone size: -; D gene: -; CDR3 DNA: TGTGCCAGCAGCCAAGATATGGGGACTGGAAACACCATATATTTT; CDR3 protein: CASSQDMGTGNTIYF
V gene: TRBV10-3; J gene: TRBJ1-1; clone size: -; D gene: -; CDR3 DNA: TGTGCCATCAGTGGGGAGGTCATGAACACTGAAGCTTTCTTT; CDR3 protein: CAISGEVMNTEAFF
V gene: TRBV30; J gene: TRBJ2-3; clone size: once; D gene: -; CDR3 DNA: TGTGCCTGGAAAGGGTCGTCAGCATTCACAGATACGCAGTATTTT; CDR3 protein: CAWKGSSAFTDTQYF
V gene: TRBV7-9; J gene: TRBJ1-4; clone size: few; D gene: -; CDR3 DNA: TGTGCCAGCAGCTTATACCCGGACGAAAAACTGTTTTTT; CDR3 protein: CASSLYPDEKLFF
V gene: TRBV2; J gene: TRBJ2-5; clone size: -; D gene: TRBD2; CDR3 DNA: TGTGCCAGCAGTTCGGGAGGGAGCACCCTCGGAGAGACCCAGTACTTC; CDR3 protein: CASSSGGSTLGETQYF
V gene: TRBV10-3; J gene: TRBJ1-1; clone size: -; D gene: TRBD1; CDR3 DNA: TGTGCCATCAGTCCCGGGACAGGGGCGATCCTCCCGAACACTGAAGCTTTCTTT; CDR3 protein: CAISPGTGAILPNTEAFF
V gene: TRBV19; J gene: TRBJ2-2; clone size: -; D gene: -; CDR3 DNA: TGTGCCAGTACCTCCGCCGGGGAGCTGTTTTTT; CDR3 protein: CASTSAGELFF
V gene: TRBV6-5; J gene: TRBJ2-3; clone size: -; D gene: -; CDR3 DNA: TGTGCCAGCAGTTACATTAGCACAGATACGCAGTATTTT; CDR3 protein: CASSYISTDTQYF
V gene: TRBV14; J gene: TRBJ2-4; clone size: -; D gene: -; CDR3 DNA: TGTGCCAGCAGCCAAGAGACCGGGGGGCTAGCCAAAAACATTCAGTACTTC; CDR3 protein: CASSQETGGLAKNIQYF
V gene: TRBV6-1; J gene: TRBJ1-1; clone size: -; D gene: TRBD1; CDR3 DNA: TGTGCCAGCAGAGAAAGGGGGACAGATCCTGCTTTCTTT; CDR3 protein: CASRERGTDPAFF
V gene: TRBV30; J gene: TRBJ1-2; clone size: -; D gene: -; CDR3 DNA: TGTGCCTGGAGTCCCTCCACAGGCTATGGCTACACCTTC; CDR3 protein: CAWSPSTGYGYTF
V gene: TRBV5-8; J gene: TRBJ2-7; clone size: -; D gene: -; CDR3 DNA: TGTGCCAGCAGCCGAACAGGGAGCTCCTACGAGCAGTACTTC; CDR3 protein: CASSRTGSSYEQYF
V gene: TRBV7-2; J gene: TRBJ2-2; clone size: -; D gene: -; CDR3 DNA: TGTGCCAGCAGCGAGGGACGCCACAACACCGGGGAGCTGTTTTTT; CDR3 protein: CASSEGRHNTGELFF
V gene: TRBV6-1; J gene: TRBJ1-5; clone size: -; D gene: -; CDR3 DNA: TGTGCCAGCAGTTGGGGACAAAGGAGCAATCAGCCCCAGCATTTT; CDR3 protein: CASSWGQRSNQPQHF
V gene: TRBV9; J gene: TRBJ2-3; clone size: -; D gene: -; CDR3 DNA: TGTGCCAGCAGCGTAGTCCAGGGGGGGCCTATCGGGACAGATACGCAGTATTTT; CDR3 protein: CASSVVQGGPIGTDTQYF
V gene: TRBV18; J gene: TRBJ2-7; clone size: -; D gene: TRBD2; CDR3 DNA: TGTGCCAGCTCACCCCGTCGACTAGCCCCCTACGAGCAGTACTTC; CDR3 protein: CASSPRRLAPYEQYF
V gene: TRBV28; J gene: TRBJ2-4; clone size: -; D gene: TRBD2; CDR3 DNA: TGTGCCAGCTCGGGACTAGCGGGAGGGCCAAACATTCAGTACTTC; CDR3 protein: CASSGLAGGPNIQYF
V gene: TRBV7-8; J gene: TRBJ2-7; clone size: -; D gene: TRBD2; CDR3 DNA: TGTGCCAGCAGCTTAGCGCGGAATAGCGGGCCCATCTACGAGCAGTACTTC; CDR3 protein: CASSLARNSGPIYEQYF
V gene: TRBV7-7; J gene: TRBJ2-1; clone size: once; D gene: TRBD2; CDR3 DNA: TGTGCTAGCACCCCATGGGGAGGGAGCTCCTACAATGAGCAGTTCTTC; CDR3 protein: CASTPWGGSSYNEQFF
V gene: TRBV7-7; J gene: TRBJ2-1; clone size: -; D gene: TRBD2; CDR3 DNA: TGTGCTAGCAGCTTGACTAGCGGGGCCTGGAATGAGCAGTTCTTC; CDR3 protein: CASSLTSGAWNEQFF
V gene: TRBV28; J gene: TRBJ1-2; clone size: -; D gene: -; CDR3 DNA: TGTGCCAGCAGTCTTGAGTATGGCTACACCTTC; CDR3 protein: CASSLEYGYTF
V gene: TRBV6-5; J gene: TRBJ1-2; clone size: -; D gene: -; CDR3 DNA: TGTGCCAGCAGGGTAATTGCCAACCCTTATGGCTACACCTTC; CDR3 protein: CASRVIANPYGYTF
V gene: TRBV4-1; J gene: TRBJ2-1; clone size: -; D gene: TRBD2; CDR3 DNA: TGCGCCAGCAGCCAAGCCGATTTGGGGGGCGCTAGCGGGATACCGTTCTTC; CDR3 protein: CASSQADLGGASGIPFF
V gene: TRBV6-5; J gene: TRBJ1-1; clone size: -; D gene: TRBD1; CDR3 DNA: TGTGCCAGCAGTTACTCTAACAGGGGGCTGGCTGAAGCTTTCTTT; CDR3 protein: CASSYSNRGLAEAFF
V gene: TRBV7-2; J gene: TRBJ1-1; clone size: -; D gene: TRBD1; CDR3 DNA: TGTGCCAGCAGCGCCCGGGACAGGGGGAACACTGAAGCTTTCTTT; CDR3 protein: CASSARDRGNTEAFF
V gene: TRBV5-4; J gene: TRBJ1-1; clone size: -; D gene: -; CDR3 DNA: TGTGCCAGCAGCTTAGATCGACTGAACACTGAAGCTTTCTTT; CDR3 protein: CASSLDRLNTEAFF
V gene: TRBV6-5; J gene: TRBJ1-1; clone size: -; D gene: -; CDR3 DNA: TGTGCCAGCAGTTCCCTTGGGGGCCCGGGGAACACTGAAGCTTTCTTT; CDR3 protein: CASSSLGGPGNTEAFF
V gene: TRBV18; J gene: TRBJ2-5; clone size: -; D gene: -; CDR3 DNA: TGTGCCAGCTCACCACGGGGTTTGGAGACCCAGTACTTC; CDR3 protein: CASSPRGLETQYF
V gene: TRBV30; J gene: TRBJ2-7; clone size: few; D gene: -; CDR3 DNA: TGTGCCTGGAGCCCGGGTCATATACTTTACGAGCAGTACTTC; CDR3 protein: CAWSPGHILYEQYF
V gene: TRBV11-2; J gene: TRBJ2-2; clone size: -; D gene: -; CDR3 DNA: TGTGCCAGCAGCTCGAGGTTCCCCGGCGCCGGGGAGCTGTTTTTT; CDR3 protein: CASSSRFPGAGELFF
V gene: TRBV5-1; J gene: TRBJ1-1; clone size: -; D gene: -; CDR3 DNA: TGCGCCAGCAGTTTAGGGGATGCGGCTGAAGCTTTCTTT; CDR3 protein: CASSLGDAAEAFF
V gene: TRBV5-1; J gene: TRBJ2-1; clone size: -; D gene: -; CDR3 DNA: TGCGCCAGCAGCTTGGTCTCAGTCGGTGAGCAGTTCTTC; CDR3 protein: CASSLVSVGEQFF
V gene: TRBV29-1; J gene: TRBJ1-2; clone size: -; D gene: -; CDR3 DNA: TGCAGCGTTGGGGGGGGTAACTATGGCTACACCTTC; CDR3 protein: CSVGGGNYGYTF
V gene: TRBV9; J gene: TRBJ2-3; clone size: -; D gene: -; CDR3 DNA: TGTGCCAGCAGCGACCCGGACTTGAGCACAGATACGCAGTATTTT; CDR3 protein: CASSDPDLSTDTQYF
V gene: TRBV27; J gene: TRBJ1-1; clone size: -; D gene: -; CDR3 DNA: TGTGCCAGCAGTCCACAGGACATTAGACCTGAAGCTTTCTTT; CDR3 protein: CASSPQDIRPEAFF
V gene: TRBV10-3; J gene: TRBJ1-2; clone size: -; D gene: -; CDR3 DNA: TGTGCCTCTCGGGAGTCTGGGGATAACTATGGCTACACCTTC; CDR3 protein: CASRESGDNYGYTF
V gene: TRBV13; J gene: TRBJ2-3; clone size: once; D gene: -; CDR3 DNA: TGTGCCAGCAGCTTCGACGGGAGAGGGGTAACAGATACGCAGTATTTT; CDR3 protein: CASSFDGRGVTDTQYF
V gene: TRBV7-3; J gene: TRBJ2-1; clone size: once; D gene: TRBD2; CDR3 DNA: TGTGCCAGCAGCTTAATAGCGGGAGGGCCGGTGAATGAGCAGTTCTTC; CDR3 protein: CASSLIAGGPVNEQFF
V gene: TRBV6-1; J gene: TRBJ1-2; clone size: -; D gene: -; CDR3 DNA: TGTGCCACCTTAGTAACCTACGGCTACACCTTC; CDR3 protein: CATLVTYGYTF
V gene: TRBV28; J gene: TRBJ1-6; clone size: -; D gene: TRBD1; CDR3 DNA: TGTGCCAGCACTGAACGGACAGGTCCAAATTCACCCCTCCACTTT; CDR3 protein: CASTERTGPNSPLHF
V gene: TRBV5-1; J gene: TRBJ2-3; clone size: -; D gene: TRBD2; CDR3 DNA: TGCGCCAGCAGCAAGGGACTAGCGGGATCTGTGGATACGCAGTATTTT; CDR3 protein: CASSKGLAGSVDTQYF
V gene: TRBV28; J gene: TRBJ2-7; clone size: few; D gene: -; CDR3 DNA: TGTGCCAGCAGCCCGCCCCGGGGGCACTACGAGCAGTACTTC; CDR3 protein: CASSPPRGHYEQYF
V gene: TRBV27; J gene: TRBJ1-2; clone size: once; D gene: TRBD1; CDR3 DNA: TGTGCCAGCAGTCTCAAGGGACAGTCCAACTATGGCTACACCTTC; CDR3 protein: CASSLKGQSNYGYTF
V gene: TRBV6-5; J gene: TRBJ2-7; clone size: -; D gene: TRBD2; CDR3 DNA: TGTGCCAGCAGTTACTTAACTGGCGGGAGAGTCTACGAGCAGTACTTC; CDR3 protein: CASSYLTGGRVYEQYF
V gene: TRBV11-1; J gene: TRBJ2-1; clone size: -; D gene: TRBD2; CDR3 DNA: TGTGCCAGCAGCGAGGGACTAGCGGGAATGGAGTTCTTC; CDR3 protein: CASSEGLAGMEFF
V gene: TRBV6-1; J gene: TRBJ1-5; clone size: -; D gene: -; CDR3 DNA: TGTGCTAACCGAAGGTGGGTTGTGAGCAATCAGCCCCAGCATTTT; CDR3 protein: CANRRWVVSNQPQHF
V gene: TRBV5-4; J gene: TRBJ2-1; clone size: -; D gene: -; CDR3 DNA: TGTGCCAGCAGCTTCAACTACGTTGAGCAGTTCTTC; CDR3 protein: CASSFNYVEQFF
V gene: TRBV6-5; J gene: TRBJ1-1; clone size: -; D gene: -; CDR3 DNA: TGTGCCAGCAGTTACTCTCCGTCGGGGTATGAAGCTTTCTTT; CDR3 protein: CASSYSPSGYEAFF
V gene: TRBV30; J gene: TRBJ1-1; clone size: -; D gene: -; CDR3 DNA: TGTGCCTGGAGAGGACAGATGAACACTGAAGCTTTCTTT; CDR3 protein: CAWRGQMNTEAFF
V gene: TRBV6-1; J gene: TRBJ2-1; clone size: -; D gene: TRBD2; CDR3 DNA: TGTGCCAGCAGTTTAGCGGGAGGGGTGGTGAATGAGCAGTTCTTC; CDR3 protein: CASSLAGGVVNEQFF